This TCR beta chain came from a study of blood T cell repertoires in COVID-19. The overall study: The United States, Italy and Spain supplied acute and convalescent COVID-19 samples.

The authors' processing: Nucleated cell counts were estimated from reference gene primer amplification. Libraries were prepared by immunoSEQ multiplex PCR; TCRdb keeps only in-frame clonotypes and omits some of them. V, J and clone size derive from that table, while D and trimming were established from the DNA sequence. The sample holds 150,000 or so clones, 85% seen once. From germline, CDR1 is SEHNR and CDR2 FQNEAQ (reference sequence). Trimming left V 4 bases short and J 1 base short, with 8 bases between. CDR3 size: 14 residues. Material for sequencing was peripheral blood. The clonotype was recovered from a woman in her thirties or forties with active or convalescent COVID-19. The chain recombines TRBV7-9 with TRBJ1-5; unclear D gene. For the CDR3, the DNA is TGTGCCAGCAGCTACCGGGAGAGCAATCAGCCCCAGCATTTT. This sequence encodes CASSYRESNQPQHF.